This T cell receptor (beta chain) was captured by sequencing in a study of type 1 regulatory T cells. Study in general: T-allo10 is an in vitro-generated, Tr1-enriched CD4 T cell product specific for alloantigen.

There are 14 residues in the CDR3. Germline V CDR1 and CDR2: KGHSH, LQKENI. As concerns this clonotype: The antigen is unknown. Germline and junction disagree at one end, which may indicate a read error.

TCRdb reprocessed the reads with MiXCR, giving one entry per CDR3 protein. The table includes 14,000 to 15,000 distinct CDR3 sequences, roughly 13% detected once. The sequenced sample was cultured T cells, either the whole culture or a sorted T cell fraction (not recorded which). The V call is TRBV18, the J call TRBJ2-7; TRBD1 is a possible D gene (6 bases). This receptor was taken from a human donor in good health. CDR3 loop: CGSSQRGQTYEQYF. In nucleotides, the CDR3 is TGTGGCAGCTCGCAGAGGGGACAAACCTACGAGCAGTACTTC.